This T cell receptor beta chain comes out of a study of T cells in Graves' hyperthyroidism and ophthalmopathy. Study-level information: Prior to any treatment, at the point of initial diagnosis, peripheral blood was collected.

Authors of the study amplified TCR beta CDR3 regions from RNA transcripts. The HTBI set primed first-round TCR CDR3 RT-PCR. In TCRdb, the multiplex PCR reads were re-called with MiXCR into one record per CDR3 protein. The table has around 600,000 distinct CDR3 sequences, around a sixth seen once. The CDR3 runs 20 residues. Per the germline V gene, CDR1 is SNHLY and CDR2 is FYNNEI. The trim removed 6 bases at V and 5 bases at J, leaving 24 bases unmatched. Worth noting for this clonotype: Its matching antigen is unknown.

General observations from the study: Median prediction lead before ophthalmopathy onset was roughly 6 months with the model.

The source material was blood. The clonotype comes from a woman aged 25 to 45 with Graves' hyperthyroidism. The chain has TRBV2 and TRBJ2-5; TRBD2 aligns across 10 bases. The CDR3 bases are TGTGCCAGCAGACCCAACTTTCGGGCGAGCGGGAGGGCCCTCGCTGAGACCCAGTACTTC. Translating it yields CASRPNFRASGRALAETQYF.